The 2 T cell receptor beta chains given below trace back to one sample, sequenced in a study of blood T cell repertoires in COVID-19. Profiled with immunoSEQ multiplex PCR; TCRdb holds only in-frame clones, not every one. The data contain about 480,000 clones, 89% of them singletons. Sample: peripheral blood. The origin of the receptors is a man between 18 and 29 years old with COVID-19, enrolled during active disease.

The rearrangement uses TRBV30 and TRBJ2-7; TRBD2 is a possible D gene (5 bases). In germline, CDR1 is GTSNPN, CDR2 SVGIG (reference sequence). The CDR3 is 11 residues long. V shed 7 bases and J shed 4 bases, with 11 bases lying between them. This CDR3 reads CAYSDSYEQYF. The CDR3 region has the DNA TGTGCCTACTCGGACTCTTACGAGCAGTACTTC.

The chain's CDR3 is CASSTTGGASETQYF. CDR3 nucleotides: TGTGCCAGCAGCACGACAGGGGGCGCTTCGGAGACCCAGTACTTC. The chain combines TRBV7-3 with TRBJ2-5; 10 bases agree with TRBD1. The CDR3 length is 15 residues. V was pared by 5 bases and J by 5 bases, with 8 bases of the junction left unmatched. Germline V gene data show CDR1 as SGHTA and CDR2 as FQGTGA. The complete variable domain, with remaining parts taken from reference TRBV7-3 and TRBJ2-5, reads GAGVSQTPSNKVTEKGKYVELRCDPISGHTALYWYRQSLGQGPEFLIYFQGTGAADDSGLPNDRFFAVRPEGSVSTLKIQRTERGDSAVYLCASSTTGGASETQYFGPGTRLLVL.